These 5 T cell receptor beta chains came from one sample sequenced in a study of response to subunit inactivated influenza vaccine. TCRdb reanalysed the RT-PCR reads using MiXCR and keeps one entry per CDR3 protein. The sample carries 590,000 or so distinct CDR3 sequences, less than 15% recorded once. This material consisted of PBMCs from blood, taken 14 to 15 days before vaccination. These receptors were taken from a man aged 45 to 65 who received an inactivated influenza vaccine.

The chain uses TRBV15 and TRBJ2-5; tentative D call: TRBD1 (5 bases). Trimming shortened V by 5 bases and J by 4 bases, and 17 bases separated the two germline ends. Germline-derived CDR1 and CDR2 are LNHNV and YYDKDF (reference sequence). The CDR3 consists of 15 residues. The CDR3 protein is CATSPLGAGSETQYF. The CDR3 region has the DNA TGTGCCACCAGCCCCCTAGGCGCAGGGTCAGAGACCCAGTACTTC.

This rearrangement joins TRBV4-3 to TRBJ2-5; D is ambiguous. The CDR3 extends over 16 amino acids. V was shortened by 4 bases and J by 3 bases, with 18 bases between the two germline ends. Germline V lookup: CDR1 LGHNA, CDR2 YSLEER. CDR3 DNA sequence: TGCGCCAGCAGCCGTGAGATCGGCGCGGCTAAAGAGACCCAGTACTTC. Protein: CASSREIGAAKETQYF.

This clonotype was seen a single time. The chain links TRBV4-1 to TRBJ1-1; 8 bases are shared with TRBD1. V was clipped by 4 bases and J by 5 bases; unmatched bases: 9. Germline loops: CDR1 MGHRA, CDR2 YSYEKL. There are 15 residues in the CDR3. CDR3 nucleotides: TGCGCCAGCAGCCCCGGAATGGACAGGGAAACTGAAGCTTTCTTT. As protein: CASSPGMDRETEAFF.

This clonotype was seen a handful of times. This chain links TRBV7-9 with TRBJ2-1; the D gene is possibly TRBD2 (6 bases). V was trimmed by 5 bases and J by 6 bases, leaving 11 bases between them. Germline V gene data show CDR1 as SEHNR and CDR2 as FQNEAQ (reference sequence). The CDR3 runs 13 residues. CDR3 residues: CASSTFSGNEQFF. CDR3 coding DNA: TGTGCCAGCAGCACCTTTAGCGGCAATGAGCAGTTCTTC.

The chain links TRBV9 to TRBJ2-2; D is possibly TRBD1 (5 bases). CDR3 length: 16 residues. Trimming took 1 base from V and 1 from J, leaving 11 bases between them. Germline values: CDR1 SGDLS, CDR2 YYNGEE. The CDR3 nucleotides read TGTGCCAGCAGCGTATCATCAGGGTTGAACACCGGGGAGCTGTTTTTT. Amino acid sequence: CASSVSSGLNTGELFF. Using reference TRBV9 and TRBJ2-2 for the parts outside the CDR3, the full variable domain is DSGVTQTPKHLITATGQRVTLRCSPRSGDLSVYWYQQSLDQGLQFLIQYYNGEERAKGNILERFSAQQFPDLHSELNLSSLELGDSALYFCASSVSSGLNTGELFFGEGSRLTVL.